What follows are 13 T cell receptor beta chains derived from one specimen sequenced in a study of T cell responses to AZD1222 COVID-19 vaccine. Produced via immunoSEQ multiplex PCR; TCRdb's table is partial and in-frame only. The table lists about 120,000 clones, approximately 92% of them singletons, with about 3% in the top ten. Sequenced material: peripheral blood, taken on day 0 of AZD1222 vaccination. The receptor set was obtained from an adult in good health.

This clone was detected once. Written as DNA, the CDR3 is TGTGCCAGCAGTGACCGTTCCATGTATGGGGAGCTGTTTTTT. Encoded protein: CASSDRSMYGELFF. This chain joins TRBV2 and TRBJ2-2; D unclear. Germline V CDR1 and CDR2: SNHLY, FYNNEI. CDR3 length equals 14 residues. Between the trimmed V and J ends, which lost 3 bases and 8 bases, there was a span of 13 bases.

The chain links TRBV1 to TRBJ2-7; the DNA was not compared with TRBD2, the D call given in the table. TRBV1 is a recognized pseudogene. The CDR3 covers 15 residues. CDR3 protein: CTSSPRTSGTYEQYF. CDR3 nucleotide sequence: TGCACCAGCAGCCCCAGGACTAGCGGGACCTACGAGCAGTACTTC.

The chain joins TRBV2 to TRBJ1-1, with D uncertain. The germline CDR1 and CDR2 sequences are SNHLY and FYNNEI. Trimming cost V 5 bases and J 1 base, with 11 bases left between them. The CDR3 consists of 14 residues. The CDR3 nucleotides read TGTGCCAGCAGTCAGGACGGATCGAACACTGAAGCTTTCTTT. Translating it yields CASSQDGSNTEAFF.

The chain has TRBV5-6 and TRBJ1-5, with D uncertain. The CDR3 contains 14 residues. V was pared by 0 bases and J by 3 bases, with 7 bases between. Per germline, CDR1 SGHDT and CDR2 YYEEEE. The CDR3, as DNA: TGTGCCAGCAGCTTGGGGGGAAACAATCAGCCCCAGCATTTT. The encoded protein is CASSLGGNNQPQHF.

The V gene is TRBV24-1, the J gene TRBJ1-3; D gene ambiguous. Trimming removed 3 bases from V and 9 bases from J, with 17 bases in between. The CDR3 extends over 15 amino acids. The germline V gene encodes CDR1 KGHDR and CDR2 SFDVKD. The CDR3 DNA sequence: TGTGCCACCAGTGATGGACGACGCGGTCTGGGCACCATATATTTT. It encodes CATSDGRRGLGTIYF.

The chain employs TRBV18 and TRBJ2-7; unclear D gene. The CDR3 has 13 amino acids. CDR1 is KGHSH and CDR2 is LQKENI in the germline V gene. Trimming removed 2 bases from V and 7 bases from J, with 12 bases in between. The CDR3 is CASSPTFGVEQYF. In DNA, the CDR3 is TGTGCCAGCTCACCAACCTTTGGAGTGGAGCAGTACTTC.

V and J are TRBV6-5 and TRBJ2-7, with 7 bases that match TRBD2. J gave up 3 bases and V 6 bases, and 5 bases lay outside the gene matches. This CDR3 has 13 residues. From germline, CDR1 is MNHEY and CDR2 SVGAGI. This CDR3 is CASRSGGSYEQYF. Here the CDR3 DNA reads TGTGCCAGCAGATCGGGCGGGAGCTACGAGCAGTACTTC.

V and J are TRBV13 and TRBJ2-5, with 7 positions matching TRBD2. Germline V CDR1 and CDR2: PRHDT, FYEKMQ (reference sequence). J gave up 5 bases and V 5 bases, and 14 bases lay outside the gene matches. The CDR3 spans 16 residues. CDR3 in amino acids: CASSPSPRGVGETQYF. The CDR3 DNA sequence: TGTGCCAGCAGCCCCTCCCCCCGGGGGGTCGGGGAGACCCAGTACTTC.

This clone was observed a single time. The V and J genes are TRBV27 and TRBJ2-1, with unresolved D. CDR1 and CDR2 from the germline V gene are MNHEY and SMNVEV (reference sequence). CDR3 length equals 13 residues. V shed 3 bases and J shed 12 bases, with 15 bases lying between them. The CDR3 nucleotides are TGTGCCAGCAGTTTCCTCGGACCTGACCCGCAGTTCTTC. As protein: CASSFLGPDPQFF.

This clone was seen only once. V is TRBV6-1 and J is TRBJ2-3; 7 nucleotides match TRBD2. The germline gives CDR1 MNHNS, CDR2 SASEGT. The V segment lost 4 bases and the J segment 5 bases; nucleotides outside the gene matches: 18. This CDR3 spans 18 amino acids. DNA of the CDR3: TGTGCCAGCAGTGCGTTCCCCCTCCGACTAGCCGACAAAGATACGCAGTATTTT. It yields the protein CASSAFPLRLADKDTQYF.

This rearrangement joins TRBV7-9 to TRBJ2-1; D gene unclear. The V and J ends lost 1 base and 5 bases respectively, with 0 bases between them. The germline V gene encodes CDR1 SEHNR and CDR2 FQNEAQ (reference sequence). The CDR3 runs 11 residues. The CDR3 loop reads CASSLDNEQFF. The DNA of the CDR3 is TGTGCCAGCAGCTTAGACAATGAGCAGTTCTTC.

J is TRBJ2-5 and V is TRBV24-1; 7 bases are shared with TRBD1. Germline-derived CDR1 and CDR2 are KGHDR and SFDVKD. CDR3 length equals 14 residues. V gave up 11 bases and J gave up 5 bases; unmatched junction bases: 13. CDR3 loop: CAIHDRALWETQYF. The CDR3 nucleotides are TGTGCCATCCATGACAGGGCCTTATGGGAGACCCAGTACTTC.

The chain's CDR3 is CASSLRHSYFSYEQYF. CDR3 DNA sequence: TGTGCCAGCAGCTTACGGCACAGTTATTTCTCCTACGAGCAGTACTTC. This sequence joins TRBV7-2 and TRBJ2-7; D remains ambiguous. The CDR3 sequence is 16 residues long. V was shortened by 2 bases and J by 0 bases, with 14 bases between the two germline ends. Looked up from germline, CDR1 is SGHTA and CDR2 is FQGNSA.